This T cell receptor beta chain was documented in a study of blood T cell repertoires in COVID-19. Looking at the study overall: COVID-19 samples, acute and convalescent, were from the United States, Italy and Spain.

CDR3 length: 16 residues. Germline assignment: CDR1 LGHNA and CDR2 YNFKEQ. J was trimmed by 4 bases and V by 4 bases; bases with no gene match: 8. Methods used by the authors: Estimation of nucleated cell counts relied on the amplification of reference gene primers. TCRdb's table, derived via immunoSEQ multiplex PCR, lists solely in-frame clones and lacks some. The V and J calls and clone size are taken from that table; D and trimming were inferred from the DNA. The sample records about 140,000 clones, 80% to 90% being singletons. This receptor was taken from a woman of 80 years or more with acute or convalescent COVID-19. The sequencing sample was made of peripheral blood. The chain is built from TRBV4-2 and TRBJ1-2; 11 nucleotides agree with TRBD1. CDR3 sequence: CASSPLGQGESYGYTF. The CDR3, as DNA: TGTGCCAGCAGCCCATTGGGACAGGGGGAGAGCTATGGCTACACCTTC.